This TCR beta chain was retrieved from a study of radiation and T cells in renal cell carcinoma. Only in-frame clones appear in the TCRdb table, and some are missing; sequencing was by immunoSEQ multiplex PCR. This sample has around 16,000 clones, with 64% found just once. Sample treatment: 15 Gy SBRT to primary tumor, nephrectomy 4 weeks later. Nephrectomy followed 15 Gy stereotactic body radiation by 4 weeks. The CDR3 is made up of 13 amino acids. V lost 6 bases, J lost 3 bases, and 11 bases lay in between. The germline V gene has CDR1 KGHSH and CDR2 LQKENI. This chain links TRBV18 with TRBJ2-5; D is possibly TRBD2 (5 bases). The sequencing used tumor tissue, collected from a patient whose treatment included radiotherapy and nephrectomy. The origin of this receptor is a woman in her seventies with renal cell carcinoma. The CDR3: CASSPMEEETQYF. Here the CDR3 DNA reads TGTGCCAGCTCGCCCATGGAGGAAGAGACCCAGTACTTC. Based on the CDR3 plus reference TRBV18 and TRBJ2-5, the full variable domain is NAGVMQNPRHLVRRRGQEARLRCSPMKGHSHVYWYRQLPEEGLKFMVYLQKENIIDESGMPKERFSAEFPKEGPSILRIQQVVRGDSAAYFCASSPMEEETQYFGPGTRLLVL.